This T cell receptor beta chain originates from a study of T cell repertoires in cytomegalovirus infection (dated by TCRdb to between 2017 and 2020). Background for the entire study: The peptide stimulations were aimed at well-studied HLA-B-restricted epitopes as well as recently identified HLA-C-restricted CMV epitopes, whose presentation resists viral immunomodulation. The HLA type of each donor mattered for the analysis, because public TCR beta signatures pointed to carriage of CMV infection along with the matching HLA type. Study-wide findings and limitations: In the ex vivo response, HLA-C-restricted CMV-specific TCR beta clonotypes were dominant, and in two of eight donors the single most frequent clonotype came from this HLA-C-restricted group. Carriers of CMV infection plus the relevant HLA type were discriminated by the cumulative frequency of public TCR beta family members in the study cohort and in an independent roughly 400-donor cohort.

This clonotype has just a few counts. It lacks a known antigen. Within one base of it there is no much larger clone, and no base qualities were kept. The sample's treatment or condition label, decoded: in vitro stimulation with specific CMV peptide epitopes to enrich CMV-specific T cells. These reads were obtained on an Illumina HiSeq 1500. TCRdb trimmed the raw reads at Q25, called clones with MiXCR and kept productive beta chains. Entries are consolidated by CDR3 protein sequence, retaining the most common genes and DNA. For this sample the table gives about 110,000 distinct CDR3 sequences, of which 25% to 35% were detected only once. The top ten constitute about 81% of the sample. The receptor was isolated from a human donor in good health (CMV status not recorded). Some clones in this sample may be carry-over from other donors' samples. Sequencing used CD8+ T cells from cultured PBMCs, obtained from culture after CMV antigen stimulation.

At the DNA level, the sequence is TGCGCCAGCAGCCAAGAAAGGACTAGTTCAGATACGCAGTATTTT. This sequence encodes CASSQERTSSDTQYF. The V gene is TRBV4-1 and the J gene is TRBJ2-3; 7 central nucleotides agree with TRBD2. Trimmed from V: 0 bases; trimmed from J: 4 bases; junction bases lacking a gene match: 4. The germline V gene encodes CDR1 MGHRA and CDR2 YSYEKL. Including the terminal cysteine and phenylalanine, the CDR3 comprises 15 residues. Only the CDR3 DNA is retained, 45 bases long and in frame from the first base.